The clone carrying this T cell receptor beta chain was seen a few times. Its antigen is not known. The record originates from a study of blood T cells in healthy people across ages. With a J-beta primer mix and a sample-barcoded 5' primer, a second PCR ran roughly 7 to 11 cycles. From the 5' RACE reads, TCRdb called clonotypes with MiXCR, one entry per CDR3 protein. The sample carries more than 700,000 distinct CDR3 sequences, 50% to 65% recorded once. The study recruited healthy Caucasian donors from Russia who were aged about 6 to 90. Per-sample yields of isolated PBMCs were at least 6 million. There are 15 residues in the CDR3. With 1 base clipped from V and 5 bases from J, the junction kept 7 bases outside the gene matches. Germline V gene data show CDR1 as MGHDK and CDR2 as SYGVNS. Study-wide results and limits: Donors of long life had a larger count of naive CD4+ cells and greater diversity than aged donors. Observed TCR beta diversity showed a strong correlation with the percentage of naive T cells as measured by flow cytometry.

The material sequenced was blood. The clonotype originates from an elderly man in good health. V gene TRBV25-1 combines with J gene TRBJ2-5; 7 nucleotides line up with TRBD2. CDR3 DNA: TGTGCCAGCAGTGAATGGGAGGGGATCGGTGAGACCCAGTACTTC. This gives the protein CASSEWEGIGETQYF.